The 21 T cell receptor beta chains below all came from one sample that was sequenced in a study of blood T cell repertoires in COVID-19 (dated by TCRdb to the early 2020s). Preparation of the library involved the immunoSEQ multiplex PCR assay. Held by TCRdb, this immuneACCESS table contains in-frame sequences only and omits some clones. Under half of the omission traces to an unresolved V gene where checked; the cause of the rest is unknown. The sample table records some 320,000 clones; around 88% of these occur just once. In total, the top ten clones hold just under 7% of the sample. The source material was peripheral blood. All receptors come from a young woman who had recovered from COVID-19.

The V gene is TRBV7-3, the J gene TRBJ2-3; 8 bases match TRBD1. V lost 5 bases and J lost 4; bases outside the gene matches: 5. The CDR3 spans 14 residues. Germline-derived CDR1 and CDR2 are SGHTA and FQGTGA. The CDR3, as DNA: TGTGCCAGCAGCGATCCACAGGGGGCAGATACGCAGTATTTT. Translating gives CASSDPQGADTQYF.

This clone was picked up one time. The chain combines TRBV5-4 with TRBJ1-2; 8 nucleotides match TRBD1. The CDR3 has 14 amino acids. V trimming: 4 bases; J trimming: 6 bases; junction bases outside the gene matches: 8. Germline V lookup: CDR1 SGHNT, CDR2 YYREEE (reference sequence). The CDR3 DNA reads TGTGCCAGCAGCATAGCAGGGGGCAGCGATGGCTACACCTTC. It codes for CASSIAGGSDGYTF. The variable domain in full, completed from reference TRBV5-4 and TRBJ1-2, reads ETGVTQSPTHLIKTRGQQVTLRCSSQSGHNTVSWYQQALGQGPQFIFQYYREEENGRGNFPPRFSGLQFPNYSSELNVNALELDDSALYLCASSIAGGSDGYTFGSGTRLTVV.

The rearrangement links TRBV7-9 to TRBJ1-3, with 7 bases lining up with TRBD1. Germline V lookup: CDR1 SEHNR, CDR2 FQNEAQ (reference sequence). The V and J ends lost 5 bases and 1 base, in that order; junction bases with no gene match: 2. The CDR3 totals 14 residues. Written as DNA, the CDR3 is TGTGCCAGCAGCGCGGGACAGTCTGGAAACACCATATATTTT. Its protein is CASSAGQSGNTIYF.

J is TRBJ2-1 and V is TRBV13, with a weak D call TRBD2 (6 bases). CDR1 and CDR2 from the germline V gene are PRHDT and FYEKMQ (reference sequence). The CDR3 spans 14 residues. Trimming removed 5 bases at V and 2 bases at J, with 10 bases between. The CDR3 region is CASSGPGAYNEQFF. The CDR3 DNA reads TGTGCCAGCAGCGGACCGGGAGCCTACAATGAGCAGTTCTTC.

This chain joins TRBV3-1 (or the pseudogene TRBV3-2) and TRBJ2-5; D possibly corresponds to TRBD2 (5 bases). The CDR3 is made up of 14 amino acids. Trimming removed 9 bases from V and 2 bases from J, with 16 bases in between. CDR1 is LGHDT, CDR2 YNNKEL, per germline (reference sequence). CDR3 residues: CASKLGEIQETQYF. In DNA form, the CDR3 reads TGTGCCAGTAAGCTTGGGGAGATACAAGAGACCCAGTACTTC.

In its sample, this clone was seen once. V usage is TRBV2 and J usage is TRBJ1-1; D is possibly TRBD1 (5 bases). The V gene lost 8 bases and the J gene lost 3 bases, with 16 bases spanning the gap. Per germline, CDR1 SNHLY and CDR2 FYNNEI. The CDR3 is 14 residues long. The CDR3 DNA reads as TGTGCCAGCCGCGTAGAACACAGGTACACTGAAGCTTTCTTT. The encoded protein is CASRVEHRYTEAFF. Based on the CDR3 plus reference TRBV2 and TRBJ1-1, the full variable domain is EPEVTQTPSHQVTQMGQEVILRCVPISNHLYFYWYRQILGQKVEFLVSFYNNEISEKSEIFDDQFSVERPDGSNFTLKIRSTKLEDSAMYFCASRVEHRYTEAFFGQGTRLTVV.

This clone was seen more than once but under ten times. The V gene is TRBV2, the J gene TRBJ1-1, with D perhaps matching TRBD1 (5 bases). The CDR3 length is 18 residues. The germline V and J ends were trimmed by 6 bases and 4 bases, with 27 bases remaining between them. Germline V lookup: CDR1 SNHLY, CDR2 FYNNEI. The CDR3 bases are TGTGCCAGCAGCCATCTGGGAGCGGGATGGGACGGTAGCACTGAAGCTTTCTTT. It is translated as CASSHLGAGWDGSTEAFF.

The chain is built from TRBV7-9 and TRBJ2-7; 9 nucleotides agree with TRBD1. CDR1 SEHNR and CDR2 FQNEAQ come from the germline V gene (reference sequence). V trimming: 11 bases; J trimming: 5 bases; junction bases outside the gene matches: 7. This CDR3 has 12 residues. The CDR3 DNA reads TGTGCCGGACAGGACAGGGGCAACGAGCAGTACTTC. This gives the protein CAGQDRGNEQYF.

The chain combines TRBV27 with TRBJ1-5, with D possibly matching TRBD1 (5 bases). The CDR3 covers 14 residues. With 5 bases removed from V and 3 bases from J, the gap between germline ends came to 11 bases. CDR1 is MNHEY, CDR2 SMNVEV, per germline (reference sequence). The CDR3 sequence: CASSAPGYNQPQHF. The CDR3 nucleotides read TGTGCCAGCAGTGCTCCAGGGTACAATCAGCCCCAGCATTTT.

This clone came up once. The V gene is TRBV5-1, the J gene TRBJ1-3, with 12 bases identical to TRBD1. The CDR3 extends over 17 amino acids. V lost 1 base and J lost 3; bases outside the gene matches: 5. Germline-derived CDR1 and CDR2 are SGHRS and YFSETQ. The CDR3 protein is CASSLYGTGGFGNTIYF. The DNA of the CDR3 is TGCGCCAGCAGCTTGTACGGGACAGGGGGCTTTGGAAACACCATATATTTT.

This chain connects TRBV3-1 (or the pseudogene TRBV3-2) to TRBJ2-7; a possible D gene is TRBD2 (6 bases). With 0 bases removed from V and 2 bases from J, the gap between germline ends came to 11 bases. CDR1 and CDR2 (germline): LGHDT, YNNKEL (reference sequence). CDR3 size: 15 residues. CDR3 bases: TGTGCCAGCAGCCAAGAGCGGGGAGAGCCCTACGAGCAGTACTTC. Translated, it gives CASSQERGEPYEQYF.

The genes are TRBV4-3 and TRBJ2-3, with 10 bases aligning to TRBD2. The CDR3 runs to 18 residues. Per germline, CDR1 LGHNA and CDR2 YSLEER. The V gene end was trimmed by 0 bases and the J gene end by 2 bases; junction bases not matched to a gene: 8. This chain's CDR3 is CASSQDGSSGGYTDTQYF. The DNA of the CDR3 is TGCGCCAGCAGCCAAGATGGAAGTAGCGGGGGGTACACAGATACGCAGTATTTT.

This sequence joins TRBV7-3 and TRBJ2-7; 14 bases align to TRBD2. The germline gives CDR1 SGHTA, CDR2 FQGTGA. This CDR3 contains 15 residues. V was pared by 3 bases and J by 5 bases, with 3 bases of the junction left unmatched. The CDR3: CASSFTGLAGDEQYF. CDR3 coding DNA: TGTGCCAGCAGCTTTACGGGACTAGCGGGGGACGAGCAGTACTTC.

The chain recombines TRBV2 with TRBJ2-7, with D possibly matching TRBD1 (6 bases). Trimming took 2 bases from V and 2 from J, leaving 7 bases between them. Germline lookup yields CDR1 SNHLY and CDR2 FYNNEI. This CDR3 contains 13 residues. The CDR3 bases are TGTGCCAGCAGTGAATGGGGGCCCTACGAGCAGTACTTC. Its translation is CASSEWGPYEQYF.

J is TRBJ2-3 and V is TRBV2; possibly TRBD1 for D (5 bases). The CDR3 has 13 amino acids. V was trimmed by 8 bases and J by 2 bases, leaving 11 bases between them. Germline loops: CDR1 SNHLY, CDR2 FYNNEI. DNA of the CDR3: TGTGCCAGCGGGGCGGAGTTCACAGATACGCAGTATTTT. Its protein is CASGAEFTDTQYF.

The chain carries TRBV6-4 and TRBJ1-3, with unresolved D. The V end lost 10 bases, the J end lost 2 bases, and 18 bases lay between the germline ends. This CDR3 is 15 amino acids long. Germline loops: CDR1 MRHNA, CDR2 SNTAGT. The CDR3 sequence: CATLEEGRAGNTIYF. For the CDR3, the DNA is TGTGCCACCCTAGAGGAGGGAAGAGCTGGAAACACCATATATTTT.

The DNA of the CDR3 is TGCGCCAGCAGCCCCCCGGGAGGGGTGACTGAAGCTTTCTTT. Protein product: CASSPPGGVTEAFF. The rearrangement links TRBV5-1 to TRBJ1-1; D possibly corresponds to TRBD1 (5 bases). Germline CDR1 SGHRS, CDR2 YFSETQ. The CDR3 spans 14 residues. The V end was cut by 4 bases, the J end by 5 bases, with 15 bases between.

The chain is built from TRBV7-2 and TRBJ2-7; 8 positions match TRBD2. Losses at the gene ends were 7 bases for V and 10 bases for J; bases not matched to a gene: 15. The CDR3 consists of 14 residues. Germline values: CDR1 SGHTA, CDR2 FQGNSA. The CDR3 nucleotides are TGTGCCAGCACCCCGGGGGGGACTCTCCCCGAACAGTACTTC. Translation gives CASTPGGTLPEQYF.

The chain uses TRBV3-1 (or the pseudogene TRBV3-2) and TRBJ2-1; TRBD2 aligns across 8 bases. The V segment lost 2 bases and the J segment 7 bases; nucleotides outside the gene matches: 4. Germline lookup yields CDR1 LGHDT and CDR2 YNNKEL (reference sequence). The CDR3 has 14 amino acids. The chain's CDR3 is CASSQRGGGNEQFF. In DNA form, the CDR3 reads TGTGCCAGCAGCCAACGGGGGGGCGGAAATGAGCAGTTCTTC.

The chain is built from TRBV28 and TRBJ2-6; D not resolved. The CDR3 sequence is 12 residues long. Germline V gives CDR1 MDHEN, CDR2 SYDVKM. Trimming stripped 6 bases from V and 4 bases from J, with 4 bases between. The CDR3 loop reads CASRRGANVLTF. Here the CDR3 DNA reads TGTGCCAGCAGGAGAGGGGCCAACGTCCTGACTTTC.

The chain combines TRBV27 with TRBJ2-2; maybe TRBD1 (6 bases). The CDR3 runs to 14 residues. Trimming took 9 bases from V and 4 from J, leaving 15 bases between them. In germline, CDR1 is MNHEY, CDR2 SMNVEV (reference sequence). The CDR3 DNA follows: TGTGCCAGTACCCTCTTGGGGGCCACCGGGGAGCTGTTTTTT. Its translation: CASTLLGATGELFF.